This entry describes one T cell receptor beta chain. Its cognate antigen is unknown. The data belong to a study of T cell responses to AZD1222 COVID-19 vaccine. Measured with immunoSEQ multiplex PCR; TCRdb has only the in-frame clones, and not every one. The sample holds nearly 55,000 clones, 80% to 90% seen once. General study findings and limits: Clonal diversity may have been underestimated in mostly white British donors.

This CDR3 has 15 residues. The J segment lost 2 bases and the V segment lost 2 bases, leaving 1 base of the junction unmatched. Germline assignment: CDR1 SGHRS and CDR2 YFSETQ. This TCR derives from an adult who received the AZD1222 COVID-19 vaccine. The chain carries TRBV5-1 and TRBJ2-2; 9 nucleotides align to TRBD2. The source was peripheral blood, collected 28 days after the second AZD1222 dose. The CDR3 bases are TGCGCCAGCAGCTTTAGCGGGGGTAACACCGGGGAGCTGTTTTTT. Translation gives CASSFSGGNTGELFF.